The 15 T cell receptor beta chains below all came from one sample that was sequenced in a study of T cell responses to AZD1222 COVID-19 vaccine. Measured with immunoSEQ multiplex PCR; TCRdb has only the in-frame clones, and not every one. In the table there are about 120,000 clones, roughly 90% of which are singletons. The sample here was peripheral blood, taken on day 0 of AZD1222 vaccination. The receptors shown here come from an adult in good health.

The V and J genes are TRBV2 and TRBJ2-7, with D perhaps TRBD2 (6 bases). The length of the CDR3 is 13 residues. Trimming took 2 bases from V and 11 from J, leaving 16 bases between them. CDR1 SNHLY and CDR2 FYNNEI come from the germline V gene. The CDR3 sequence: CASSEIGGSFEYF. In DNA form, the CDR3 reads TGTGCCAGCAGTGAAATCGGGGGTTCGTTTGAGTACTTC. The variable domain in full, with the rest retrieved from reference TRBV2 and TRBJ2-7, is EPEVTQTPSHQVTQMGQEVILRCVPISNHLYFYWYRQILGQKVEFLVSFYNNEISEKSEIFDDQFSVERPDGSNFTLKIRSTKLEDSAMYFCASSEIGGSFEYFGPGTRLTVT.

The chain recombines TRBV5-1 with TRBJ2-7; no definite D call. CDR3 size: 13 residues. V gave up 0 bases and J gave up 2 bases, with 6 bases separating them. Germline V gives CDR1 SGHRS, CDR2 YFSETQ. This CDR3 is CASSLDSAYEQYF. Here the CDR3 DNA reads TGCGCCAGCAGCTTGGACAGTGCCTACGAGCAGTACTTC.

The chain joins TRBV19 to TRBJ1-4; unclear D gene. The V end was cut by 7 bases, the J end by 7 bases, with 16 bases between. Germline-derived CDR1 and CDR2 are LNHDA and SQIVND (reference sequence). The CDR3 loop spans 14 amino acids. Written as DNA, the CDR3 is TGTGCCAGTACCCCCACCGGGAGGATTGAAAAACTGTTTTTT. This translates into CASTPTGRIEKLFF.

The chain is built from TRBV28 and TRBJ1-5, with 11 bases aligning to TRBD1. Germline V gives CDR1 MDHEN, CDR2 SYDVKM. The CDR3 length is 18 residues. Trimming cost V 5 bases and J 3 bases; bases outside gene matches: 12. The CDR3 coding sequence is TGTGCCAGCAGTCCCCCGGACAGGGGGCTTCGAAACAATCAGCCCCAGCATTTT. Translation gives CASSPPDRGLRNNQPQHF.

V usage is TRBV10-3 and J usage is TRBJ2-1, with 9 bases matching TRBD2. This CDR3 has 15 residues. Germline CDR1 is ENHRY and CDR2 is SYGVKD. With 0 bases clipped from V and 4 bases from J, the junction kept 1 base outside the gene matches. The CDR3 here is CAISESSGRYNEQFF. The CDR3 coding sequence is TGTGCCATCAGTGAGTCTAGCGGGAGATACAATGAGCAGTTCTTC.

The chain's CDR3 is CASSPPTYRYEQYF. For the CDR3, the DNA is TGTGCCAGCTCACCACCGACTTATCGGTACGAGCAGTACTTC. The chain couples TRBV18 to TRBJ2-7; no clear D gene. The CDR3 sequence is 14 residues long. Germline V gene data show CDR1 as KGHSH and CDR2 as LQKENI. Trimming left V 0 bases short and J 4 bases short, with 10 bases between.

The chain is built from TRBV28 and TRBJ2-7, with 7 nucleotides matching TRBD2. This CDR3 is 14 amino acids long. CDR1 MDHEN and CDR2 SYDVKM come from the germline V gene. J lost 0 bases, V lost 6 bases, and 5 bases had no gene match. The CDR3 sequence is CASSLGGSSYEQYF. The CDR3 coding sequence is TGTGCCAGCAGCCTCGGGGGGTCCTCCTACGAGCAGTACTTC. The full variable domain, in which reference TRBV28 and TRBJ2-7 provide the parts outside the CDR3, is DVKVTQSSRYLVKRTGEKVFLECVQDMDHENMFWYRQDPGLGLRLIYFSYDVKMKEKGDIPEGYSVSREKKERFSLILESASTNQTSMYLCASSLGGSSYEQYFGPGTRLTVT.

This chain links TRBV5-4 with TRBJ2-7; TRBD1 matches at 7 bases. This CDR3 has 15 amino acids. The germline gives CDR1 SGHNT, CDR2 YYREEE (reference sequence). V gave up 0 bases and J gave up 2 bases; unmatched junction bases: 5. The CDR3 here is CASSLGGQETYEQYF. The CDR3 DNA follows: TGTGCCAGCAGCTTGGGAGGACAGGAGACCTACGAGCAGTACTTC.

This clone was counted a few times. The chain combines TRBV7-2 with TRBJ1-5; D not certain. This CDR3 spans 16 amino acids. Germline assignment: CDR1 SGHTA and CDR2 FQGNSA. Deletions cut 3 bases from V and 0 bases from J, with 12 bases between. The CDR3 DNA is TGTGCCAGCAGCTTCGACGGTACAATTAGCAATCAGCCCCAGCATTTT. Its protein is CASSFDGTISNQPQHF.

Only a few counts were recorded for this clone. This sequence joins TRBV6-5 and TRBJ1-2; D gene uncertain. CDR3 length equals 13 residues. Trimming removed 6 bases from V and 4 bases from J, with 12 bases in between. Germline V lookup: CDR1 MNHEY, CDR2 SVGAGI. DNA for the CDR3: TGTGCCAGCAGGGGCCAGGAATTCTATGGCTACACCTTC. Its translation is CASRGQEFYGYTF.

The chain links TRBV5-1 to TRBJ1-4; possibly TRBD1 for D (6 bases). V lost 6 bases to trimming and J lost 0 bases, with 12 bases between them. CDR3 length: 15 amino acids. The germline V gene has CDR1 SGHRS and CDR2 YFSETQ. In nucleotides, the CDR3 is TGCGCCAGCAAGCCAGGACAGTCAACTAATGAAAAACTGTTTTTT. Translated: CASKPGQSTNEKLFF.

The V and J genes are TRBV19 and TRBJ1-5, with D perhaps matching TRBD1 (5 bases). The germline V and J ends were trimmed by 4 bases and 3 bases, with 19 bases remaining between them. The germline CDR1 and CDR2 sequences are LNHDA and SQIVND (reference sequence). The CDR3 totals 17 residues. CDR3 in amino acids: CASSNPSGEGDNQPQHF. Here the CDR3 DNA reads TGTGCCAGTAGTAACCCGTCGGGGGAAGGGGACAATCAGCCCCAGCATTTT.

The chain employs TRBV5-1 and TRBJ1-1; no definite D call. Germline values: CDR1 SGHRS, CDR2 YFSETQ. There are 13 residues in the CDR3. V lost 3 bases, J lost 1 base, and 7 bases lay in between. The CDR3 coding sequence is TGCGCCAGCAGCTCAGCATGGAACACTGAAGCTTTCTTT. It codes for CASSSAWNTEAFF.

This rearrangement joins TRBV24-1 to TRBJ2-1; D is undetermined. This CDR3 is 13 amino acids long. V was pared by 3 bases and J by 2 bases, with 4 bases between. Germline CDR1 KGHDR, CDR2 SFDVKD. The CDR3 nucleotides are TGTGCCACCAGTGATGGACCCTACAATGAGCAGTTCTTC. Residues: CATSDGPYNEQFF.

The chain is built from TRBV5-1 and TRBJ2-7, with D possibly matching TRBD1 (5 bases). The V gene's germline CDR1 is SGHRS and CDR2 YFSETQ. The CDR3 is 19 residues long. Trimming left V 0 bases short and J 0 bases short, with 22 bases between. This CDR3 reads CASSLGAGMATFSSYEQYF. The CDR3 nucleotides are TGCGCCAGCAGCTTGGGGGCAGGGATGGCAACCTTTAGCTCCTACGAGCAGTACTTC.